These 17 T cell receptor beta chains originate from one sample sequenced in a study of shared clonotypes between healthy human individuals. The protocol was immunoSEQ multiplex PCR, while the TCRdb copy is restricted to in-frame clones and leaves out a portion. The sample consists of approximately 1,000,000 clones, 78% of them appearing once. Sequences were obtained from memory CD4+ T cells from PBMCs. Regarding subset: CD45RA-negative fraction. The receptors originated from a man aged 18 to 29 in good health. Some clones in this sample may be carry-over from other donors' samples.

The chain joins TRBV6-5 to TRBJ2-7; 9 nucleotides agree with TRBD1. The CDR3 sequence is 15 residues long. Germline V gives CDR1 MNHEY, CDR2 SVGAGI. V shed 6 bases, J shed 3 bases, and the junction held 9 bases outside the gene matches. The CDR3 DNA is TGTGCCAGCAGCTACACGACAGGGGGGCACTACGAGCAGTACTTC. Translating gives CASSYTTGGHYEQYF.

Points on this clone: The identical CDR3 is also encoded by other nucleotide sequences in the sample. This sequence joins TRBV5-1 and TRBJ1-1, with TRBD1 matching over 7 bases. J lost 5 bases, V lost 4 bases, and 2 bases had no gene match. CDR1 and CDR2 from the germline V gene are SGHRS and YFSETQ. CDR3 length equals 12 residues. In DNA form, the CDR3 reads TGCGCCAGCAGCCTGGGACAGACTGAAGCTTTCTTT. Its translation: CASSLGQTEAFF.

The rearrangement links TRBV28 to TRBJ1-3; perhaps TRBD1 as D (6 bases). There are 15 residues in the CDR3. Trimming took 6 bases from V and 5 from J, leaving 17 bases between them. The V gene's germline CDR1 is MDHEN and CDR2 SYDVKM. The CDR3 sequence: CASSRTSGVRNTIYF. The DNA of the CDR3 is TGTGCCAGCAGCCGAACTTCAGGGGTGCGAAACACCATATATTTT.

V usage is TRBV27 and J usage is TRBJ2-1; no reliable D call. The CDR3 is 14 amino acids. Trimming left V 2 bases short and J 1 base short, with 6 bases between. Looked up from germline, CDR1 is MNHEY and CDR2 is SMNVEV (reference sequence). The CDR3 protein is CASSLTRSYNEQFF. CDR3 coding DNA: TGTGCCAGCAGTTTAACAAGATCCTACAATGAGCAGTTCTTC.

This clone was picked up a small number of times. The V gene is TRBV19, the J gene TRBJ1-5; D ambiguous. This CDR3 comprises 14 residues. In germline, CDR1 is LNHDA, CDR2 SQIVND (reference sequence). V lost 5 bases, J lost 6 bases, and 14 bases lay in between. CDR3 sequence reads: CASSPGPVGQPQHF. The CDR3 bases are TGTGCCAGTAGTCCTGGGCCAGTTGGTCAGCCCCAGCATTTT.

The chain combines TRBV7-9 with TRBJ1-1, with TRBD1 matching 11 bases. The germline CDR1 and CDR2 sequences are SEHNR and FQNEAQ (reference sequence). Losses at the gene ends were 4 bases for V and 6 bases for J; bases not matched to a gene: 1. The length of the CDR3 is 13 residues. CDR3 in amino acids: CASSWTGGAEAFF. CDR3 coding DNA: TGTGCCAGCAGCTGGACAGGGGGCGCTGAAGCTTTCTTT.

The gene calls are TRBV7-3 and TRBJ2-3; 12 bases match TRBD2. CDR3 size: 19 residues. CDR1 is SGHTA and CDR2 is FQGTGA in the germline V gene. J was trimmed by 4 bases and V by 5 bases; bases with no gene match: 16. As DNA, the CDR3 is TGTGCCAGCAGCCCCCGGGGGGCTAGCGGGAGGGGGTCGGCAGATACGCAGTATTTT. It specifies CASSPRGASGRGSADTQYF. The full variable domain, rest sourced from reference TRBV7-3 and TRBJ2-3, is GAGVSQTPSNKVTEKGKYVELRCDPISGHTALYWYRQSLGQGPEFLIYFQGTGAADDSGLPNDRFFAVRPEGSVSTLKIQRTERGDSAVYLCASSPRGASGRGSADTQYFGPGTRLTVL.

As for this clone: The sample has other DNA sequences that encode this CDR3 too. The CDR3 region is CASSPGDGYEQYF. The CDR3 DNA is TGCGCCAGCAGCCCAGGAGATGGCTACGAGCAGTACTTC. This rearrangement joins TRBV5-1 to TRBJ2-7, with D hard to call. Germline loops: CDR1 SGHRS, CDR2 YFSETQ. Trimming removed 4 bases at V and 3 bases at J, with 11 bases between. This CDR3 has 13 amino acids.

The CDR3 here is CASSSRVAGGTYEQYF. The CDR3 DNA reads TGTGCCAGCAGCTCCCGTGTAGCGGGAGGCACCTACGAGCAGTACTTC. The chain couples TRBV7-2 to TRBJ2-7; 10 nucleotides line up with TRBD2. The CDR3 spans 16 residues. Germline lookup yields CDR1 SGHTA and CDR2 FQGNSA. V was clipped by 4 bases and J by 2 bases; unmatched bases: 8. Full variable domain (missing parts from reference TRBV7-2 and TRBJ2-7): GAGVSQSPSNKVTEKGKDVELRCDPISGHTALYWYRQSLGQGLEFLIYFQGNSAPDKSGLPSDRFSAERTGGSVSTLTIQRTQQEDSAVYLCASSSRVAGGTYEQYFGPGTRLTVT.

The rearrangement uses TRBV28 and TRBJ2-6; 8 bases agree with TRBD1. Germline V CDR1 and CDR2: MDHEN, SYDVKM. V was pared by 4 bases and J by 1 base, with 9 bases of the junction left unmatched. CDR3 length: 18 residues. This chain's CDR3 is CASSYSGQGSSGANVLTF. DNA for the CDR3: TGTGCCAGCAGTTATTCCGGACAGGGTAGTTCTGGGGCCAACGTCCTGACTTTC.

The chain employs TRBV7-2 and TRBJ2-1, with D maybe TRBD2 (6 bases). Germline V gene data show CDR1 as SGHTA and CDR2 as FQGNSA. V shed 0 bases and J shed 4 bases, with 13 bases lying between them. This CDR3 comprises 16 residues. The CDR3 sequence is CASSLAGGESYNEQFF. CDR3 sequence (DNA): TGTGCCAGCAGCTTAGCGGGCGGGGAGAGTTACAATGAGCAGTTCTTC.

The gene calls are TRBV18 and TRBJ2-3; perhaps TRBD1 as D (5 bases). The CDR3 has 15 amino acids. Trimming took off 5 bases at V and 3 bases at J, with 15 bases between the two ends. Germline values: CDR1 KGHSH, CDR2 LQKENI. CDR3 DNA sequence: TGTGCCAGCTCAACAAAGCCAGGGATAACAGATACGCAGTATTTT. It encodes CASSTKPGITDTQYF.

V and J are TRBV28 and TRBJ2-7, with TRBD2 as a possible D gene (6 bases). Trimming left V 6 bases short and J 3 bases short, with 21 bases between. Germline V lookup: CDR1 MDHEN, CDR2 SYDVKM. CDR3 length: 16 amino acids. CDR3 sequence reads: CASSVTGTGENYEQYF. CDR3 DNA: TGTGCCAGCAGCGTCACCGGGACGGGGGAAAACTACGAGCAGTACTTC.

The chain uses TRBV28 and TRBJ2-3; 10 bases are shared with TRBD1. This CDR3 has 14 residues. Germline V CDR1 and CDR2: MDHEN, SYDVKM. J was trimmed by 3 bases and V by 6 bases; bases with no gene match: 3. Here the CDR3 DNA reads TGTGCCAGCAGCGACAGGGGGCGGACAGATACGCAGTATTTT. Translating gives CASSDRGRTDTQYF.

With regard to this clone: Other DNA sequences in this specimen translate into the identical CDR3. The chain joins TRBV5-1 to TRBJ2-7; D call uncertain. The V end lost 0 bases, the J end lost 2 bases, and 9 bases lay between the germline ends. The CDR3 runs 14 residues. Germline V gene sequence: CDR1 SGHRS, CDR2 YFSETQ. The CDR3 nucleotides read TGCGCCAGCAGCTTGGCGGGCCGTCCCTACGAGCAGTACTTC. Translation gives CASSLAGRPYEQYF.

Remarks on this clone: This may be a read error, as it is one base from a much larger clone. This sample includes further DNA sequences coding for the same CDR3. The chain recombines TRBV28 with TRBJ2-7, with D uncertain. V lost 6 bases, J lost 4 bases, and 7 bases lay in between. CDR3 length: 11 residues. Per the germline V gene, CDR1 is MDHEN and CDR2 is SYDVKM. Here the CDR3 reads CASSRGYEQYF. CDR3 nucleotides: TGTGCCAGCAGCCGCGGATACGAGCAGTACTTC.

About this clone: With a much larger clone just one base away, this may be a read error. The same CDR3 also results from other DNA sequences found in this sample. J is TRBJ2-7 and V is TRBV19, with D perhaps matching TRBD1 (6 bases). V gave up 9 bases and J gave up 7 bases, with 19 bases separating them. The CDR3 is made up of 13 amino acids. CDR1 and CDR2 (germline): LNHDA, SQIVND (reference sequence). CDR3 nucleotides: TGTGCCAGCAGCCCAGACAGGCTTAGGGAGCAGTACTTC. Translating it yields CASSPDRLREQYF. Combining the CDR3 with reference TRBV19 and TRBJ2-7 gives the whole variable domain DGGITQSPKYLFRKEGQNVTLSCEQNLNHDAMYWYRQDPGQGLRLIYYSQIVNDFQKGDIAEGYSVSREKKESFPLTVTSAQKNPTAFYLCASSPDRLREQYFGPGTRLTVT.